This T cell receptor beta chain was captured in a study of cytomegalovirus exposure and HLA in healthy donors. Sequencing used immunoSEQ multiplex PCR; TCRdb keeps in-frame clones, though not all of them. The repertoire has roughly 300,000 clones, roughly nine tenths of them found once; the top ten carry over 1%. Note on this clone: Its antigen remains unknown.

V was trimmed by 0 bases and J by 0 bases, leaving 14 bases between them. This CDR3 has 17 residues. CDR1 is MNHEY and CDR2 is SMNVEV in the germline V gene (reference sequence). General study results and limits: The tendency of first-cohort TCR clusters to co-occur in the roughly 120 validation repertoires was identified by a subsequent analysis.

V and J are TRBV27 and TRBJ1-2; D is perhaps TRBD1 (5 bases). Sequenced: PBMCs. The receptor was isolated from a woman aged 25 to 39 in good health and CMV-seropositive. The CDR3 nucleotides are TGTGCCAGCAGTTTATCGACCCTGACAGTTTCTAACTATGGCTACACCTTC. It codes for CASSLSTLTVSNYGYTF.